Listed here are 29 T cell receptor beta chains from one sample, sequenced in a study of T-cell memory formation after mild COVID-19 (dated by TCRdb to the early 2020s). The library was produced with 5' RACE. Sequencing was carried out with an Illumina NovaSeq 6000. TCRdb applied fastp at Q25 and MiXCR to the public reads, then kept only in-frame beta chains. Rows are unified per CDR3 protein, each entry keeping the most common DNA and genes. The sample contains roughly 600,000 distinct CDR3 sequences, about a sixth of them found a single time. Of the sample, more than 10% is held by the ten largest clones. Sequenced sample: PBMCs or a T cell subset sorted from them (not recorded which). These receptors were taken from an adult woman who had mild COVID-19 (a few samples of this study predate the infection). The sample titles of this study are shuffled in the database, so cell type and time point are left out; the donor was told from shared clones.

This rearrangement joins TRBV12-5 to TRBJ2-1; 11 bases align to TRBD2. Germline V gives CDR1 LGHNT, CDR2 FRNRAP. The V gene end was trimmed by 1 base and the J gene end by 7 bases; junction bases not matched to a gene: 0. The CDR3 has 14 amino acids. The CDR3 here is CASGLGLAGNEQFF. The CDR3 bases are TGTGCTAGTGGTTTGGGACTAGCGGGAAATGAGCAGTTCTTC.

There are a few counts of this clonotype. V is TRBV5-1 and J is TRBJ2-6, with D possibly being TRBD1 (5 bases). Trimming pared 5 bases from V and 1 base from J, leaving 13 bases between. Germline CDR1 and CDR2: SGHRS and YFSETQ. There are 16 residues in the CDR3. The CDR3 loop reads CASRGKGPSGANVLTF. CDR3 nucleotides: TGCGCCAGCAGGGGGAAGGGGCCGTCTGGGGCCAACGTCCTGACTTTC.

The genes are TRBV7-9 and TRBJ2-1, with unresolved D. CDR1 and CDR2 from the germline V gene are SEHNR and FQNEAQ (reference sequence). Between the trimmed V and J ends, which lost 5 bases and 4 bases, there was a span of 18 bases. The CDR3 is 16 residues long. The CDR3 coding sequence is TGTGCCAGCAGCCCCCATACTCTGGGTCCGTACAATGAGCAGTTCTTC. Translation: CASSPHTLGPYNEQFF.

This clonotype turned up a few times. This chain links TRBV11-2 with TRBJ2-7; TRBD2 agrees at 11 bases. The CDR3 sequence is 14 residues long. V shed 4 bases and J 13 bases; nucleotides not matched to a gene: 12. CDR1 SGHAT and CDR2 FQNNGV come from the germline V gene. CDR3 amino acids: CASSSPGLAASRYF. CDR3 DNA: TGTGCCAGCAGCTCGCCGGGACTAGCGGCCAGCCGATACTTC.

This clonotype occurred a few times. The chain carries TRBV12-3 or TRBV12-4 and TRBJ2-5, with D possibly being TRBD2 (6 bases). Trimming took off 5 bases at V and 5 bases at J, with 18 bases between the two ends. The length of the CDR3 is 15 residues. The CDR3 loop is CASSPPGLPGETQYF. CDR3 DNA sequence: TGTGCCAGCAGTCCGCCGGGACTCCCTGGGGAGACCCAGTACTTC.

This clonotype was counted once. The gene calls are TRBV5-4 and TRBJ1-1; D may be TRBD1 (6 bases). V lost 2 bases to trimming and J lost 5 bases, with 16 bases between them. Germline V gives CDR1 SGHNT, CDR2 YYREEE (reference sequence). The CDR3 totals 15 residues. CDR3 DNA sequence: TGTGCCAGCAGCTTAGGAGGGGGGGCGAGGACTGAAGCTTTCTTT. This gives the protein CASSLGGGARTEAFF.

The chain recombines TRBV6-5 with TRBJ1-3; D is perhaps TRBD1 (5 bases). Germline CDR1 MNHEY, CDR2 SVGAGI. V lost 6 bases to trimming and J lost 2 bases, with 14 bases between them. The CDR3 loop spans 15 amino acids. As DNA, the CDR3 is TGTGCCAGCAGGCCTTGGCAGGGCGCTGGAAACACCATATATTTT. This gives the protein CASRPWQGAGNTIYF.

This clonotype showed up just a few times. The CDR3 DNA sequence: TGTGCCAGCAGCTTACCCTCCACGGGGAGTAGCTCCTACAATGAGCAGTTCTTC. Protein product: CASSLPSTGSSSYNEQFF. This rearrangement joins TRBV7-6 to TRBJ2-1; D possibly corresponds to TRBD2 (5 bases). The CDR3 length is 18 residues. CDR1 is SGHVS and CDR2 is FNYEAQ in the germline V gene. V was cut by 2 bases and J by 0 bases, with 17 bases left in between.

The chain links TRBV24-1 to TRBJ2-3; D call uncertain. V was pared by 3 bases and J by 1 base, with 4 bases between. The CDR3 is 13 amino acids. Germline V CDR1 and CDR2: KGHDR, SFDVKD. The CDR3 loop reads CATSDGGTDTQYF. The DNA of the CDR3 is TGTGCCACCAGTGATGGGGGCACAGATACGCAGTATTTT.

The rearrangement uses TRBV4-2 and TRBJ2-7; D is ambiguous. Germline assignment: CDR1 LGHNA and CDR2 YNFKEQ. Trimming took off 4 bases at V and 1 base at J, with 11 bases between the two ends. The CDR3 has 14 residues. This CDR3 reads CASSPEGFSYEQYF. As DNA, the CDR3 is TGTGCCAGCAGCCCAGAAGGATTTTCCTACGAGCAGTACTTC.

The gene calls are TRBV6-2 or TRBV6-3 and TRBJ2-7; D may match TRBD1 or TRBD2 (5 bases each). V lost 4 bases and J lost 1, with 11 bases in between. CDR1 is MNHEY, CDR2 SVGEGT, per germline. This CDR3 has 14 residues. CDR3 sequence (DNA): TGTGCCAGCAGTTCGGTCGGGGCTTCCTACGAGCAGTACTTC. It is translated as CASSSVGASYEQYF.

This clonotype was seen more than once but under ten times. V gene TRBV3-1 combines with J gene TRBJ1-5, with D perhaps matching TRBD1 (5 bases). The germline V gene has CDR1 LGHDT and CDR2 YNNKEL (reference sequence). The V end was cut by 4 bases, the J end by 4 bases, with 14 bases between. This CDR3 contains 15 residues. The DNA for the CDR3 is TGTGCCAGCAGCCTATCGGGACTGAGGAATCAGCCCCAGCATTTT. As protein: CASSLSGLRNQPQHF.

V is TRBV2 and J is TRBJ2-2, with D perhaps given as TRBD1 or TRBD2 (6 bases each). Trimming took off 7 bases at V and 4 bases at J, with 16 bases between the two ends. The CDR3 runs 15 residues. Germline V gives CDR1 SNHLY, CDR2 FYNNEI. The DNA of the CDR3 is TGTGCCAGCAAAAACCCGGGGGCGGGCACCGGGGAGCTGTTTTTT. Its protein product is CASKNPGAGTGELFF.

The chain uses TRBV5-6 and TRBJ2-3; D is perhaps TRBD1 (6 bases). Per germline, CDR1 SGHDT and CDR2 YYEEEE. The CDR3 length is 16 residues. The ends were cut back, 4 bases at V and 1 base at J, with 16 bases in the middle. CDR3 sequence reads: CASSQDGYRGTDTQYF. The DNA for the CDR3 is TGTGCCAGCAGCCAGGACGGCTACAGGGGCACAGATACGCAGTATTTT.

This clonotype was counted only a few times. The chain uses TRBV19 and TRBJ1-5; D is unclear. The CDR3 is 14 residues long. The V end lost 1 base, the J end lost 7 bases, and 11 bases lay between the germline ends. Germline CDR1 reads LNHDA; CDR2 reads SQIVND (reference sequence). DNA for the CDR3: TGTGCCAGTAGTATAGTTCACTCCGGGCAGCCCCAGCATTTT. It yields the protein CASSIVHSGQPQHF. The whole variable domain, filled in from reference TRBV19 and TRBJ1-5, reads DGGITQSPKYLFRKEGQNVTLSCEQNLNHDAMYWYRQDPGQGLRLIYYSQIVNDFQKGDIAEGYSVSREKKESFPLTVTSAQKNPTAFYLCASSIVHSGQPQHFGDGTRLSIL.

The CDR3 DNA reads as TGCGCCAGCAGCCAAGATCTGGGTGGCGGGGTGGGAGTGAACACTGAAGCTTTCTTT. This sequence encodes CASSQDLGGGVGVNTEAFF. The chain recombines TRBV4-1 with TRBJ1-1; D is uncertain. CDR3 length equals 19 residues. V was trimmed by 0 bases and J by 0 bases, leaving 20 bases between them. CDR1 and CDR2 (germline): MGHRA, YSYEKL.

This clonotype was observed a handful of times. The chain combines TRBV5-1 with TRBJ2-3, with 11 bases fitting TRBD2. This CDR3 region has 16 residues. The V segment lost 4 bases and the J segment 0 bases; nucleotides outside the gene matches: 4. CDR1 is SGHRS, CDR2 YFSETQ, per germline. The CDR3 protein is CASSPVAGGSTDTQYF. The CDR3 nucleotides are TGCGCCAGCAGCCCCGTAGCGGGGGGGAGCACAGATACGCAGTATTTT.

This clonotype came up a few times. V is TRBV7-3 and J is TRBJ2-5; D ambiguous. V lost 6 bases, J lost 2 bases, and 10 bases lay in between. Looked up from germline, CDR1 is SGHTA and CDR2 is FQGTGA. This CDR3 is 13 amino acids long. The CDR3 loop reads CASSSTPQETQYF. DNA for the CDR3: TGTGCCAGCAGTTCCACTCCTCAAGAGACCCAGTACTTC.

CDR3 DNA: TGTGCCAGCAGCGAGGGACAGGCCAGTCCCGACGGTCATACGCAGTATTTT. This sequence encodes CASSEGQASPDGHTQYF. The V and J genes are TRBV7-9 and TRBJ2-3, with 8 nucleotides matching TRBD1. Germline CDR1 and CDR2: SEHNR and FQNEAQ (reference sequence). V lost 5 bases, J lost 7 bases, and 17 bases stayed unmatched. This CDR3 is 17 amino acids long.

This clonotype was observed a few times. The rearrangement links TRBV20-1 to TRBJ2-5; 11 positions agree with TRBD2. The CDR3 spans 14 residues. With V trimmed by 5 bases and J by 3 bases, 5 bases remained unmatched. Germline CDR1 reads DFQATT; CDR2 reads SNEGSKA (reference sequence). The CDR3 region is CSARPTSGEETQYF. The CDR3 DNA is TGCAGTGCTCGCCCGACTAGCGGGGAAGAGACCCAGTACTTC.

This chain uses TRBV25-1 with TRBJ2-7; TRBD1 matches at 7 bases. After removal of 5 bases from V and 5 bases from J, the junction contained 6 bases not matched to a gene. Germline V gives CDR1 MGHDK, CDR2 SYGVNS. The CDR3 is 13 residues long. CDR3 sequence (DNA): TGTGCCAGCAGTCCGTCAGGGGGTAACGAGCAGTACTTC. It codes for CASSPSGGNEQYF.

This chain uses TRBV6-6 with TRBJ2-7; 14 bases agree with TRBD2. Germline V gene sequence: CDR1 MNHNY, CDR2 SVGAGI (reference sequence). V trimming: 6 bases; J trimming: 5 bases; junction bases outside the gene matches: 12. The CDR3 has 17 residues. In nucleotides, the CDR3 is TGTGCCAGCAGCTCGACTAGCGGGAGGGCGGGGAGAAACGAGCAGTACTTC. Translated: CASSSTSGRAGRNEQYF.

The V call is TRBV6-5, the J call TRBJ2-1; D may be TRBD2 (5 bases). Germline V lookup: CDR1 MNHEY, CDR2 SVGAGI. The length of the CDR3 is 13 residues. Trimming pared 0 bases from V and 10 bases from J, leaving 10 bases between. CDR3 region: CASSYSASREQFF. The CDR3 region has the DNA TGTGCCAGCAGTTACTCGGCTAGCCGGGAGCAGTTCTTC.

This clonotype was detected a few times. The gene calls are TRBV9 and TRBJ2-2; D gene unclear. Germline CDR1 is SGDLS and CDR2 is YYNGEE. V was clipped by 1 base and J by 6 bases, with 7 bases between them. This CDR3 is 13 amino acids long. CDR3 sequence: CASSVISAGELFF. The CDR3 bases are TGTGCCAGCAGCGTAATCAGTGCCGGGGAGCTGTTTTTT.

This chain uses TRBV12-3 or TRBV12-4 with TRBJ2-3, with no clear D. The CDR3 length is 12 residues. Trimming pared 2 bases from V and 7 bases from J, leaving 7 bases between. The CDR3 nucleotides read TGTGCCAGCAGTTTATGGCGCAATACGCAGTATTTT. As protein: CASSLWRNTQYF.

This clonotype has just a few counts. The chain combines TRBV6-2 or TRBV6-3 with TRBJ2-7; TRBD1 aligns across 7 bases. Per germline, CDR1 MNHEY and CDR2 SVGEGT. V lost 6 bases to trimming and J lost 3 bases; unmatched junction nucleotides: 11. This CDR3 spans 15 amino acids. The CDR3 DNA is TGTGCCAGCAGCCCTCGTGGACAGGCTAACTACGAGCAGTACTTC. Translating gives CASSPRGQANYEQYF.

This clonotype turned up a few times. This sequence joins TRBV7-2 and TRBJ2-7; tentative D call: TRBD2 (5 bases). Germline CDR1 SGHTA, CDR2 FQGNSA. V lost 1 base and J lost 2, with 12 bases in between. The CDR3 is made up of 15 amino acids. The CDR3, as DNA: TGTGCCAGCAGCTTAGGAGGGCGGCGAACCTACGAGCAGTACTTC. Its translation: CASSLGGRRTYEQYF.

This clonotype appeared many times. V gene TRBV7-3 combines with J gene TRBJ1-1; unclear D gene. Trimming removed 5 bases at V and 3 bases at J, with 10 bases between. This CDR3 comprises 13 residues. Per the germline V gene, CDR1 is SGHTA and CDR2 is FQGTGA. The CDR3 loop is CASSPRVDTEAFF. The CDR3 DNA follows: TGTGCCAGCAGCCCCCGTGTCGACACTGAAGCTTTCTTT.

The chain couples TRBV2 to TRBJ1-3; no definite D call. The CDR3 runs to 13 residues. Trimming left V 8 bases short and J 4 bases short, with 12 bases between. The germline V gene encodes CDR1 SNHLY and CDR2 FYNNEI. The CDR3: CASRRLPGNTIYF. CDR3 DNA sequence: TGTGCCAGCCGCAGACTACCCGGAAACACCATATATTTT.